A selection of T cell receptor beta chains follows, all from one sample in a study of T cell responses to AZD1222 COVID-19 vaccine. Generated by immunoSEQ multiplex PCR, the TCRdb table keeps only in-frame clones and is missing some. The sample lists 80,000 to 90,000 clones; about 88% were seen once. The sample here was peripheral blood, taken on day 0 of AZD1222 vaccination. Every receptor here comes from an adult in good health. The CDR3 runs from the conserved cysteine through the conserved F or W. The order of the fields is D gene, V gene, J gene, clone size, CDR3 protein, CDR3 DNA. The D gene is left open where the match is weak. A row's size may be missing; if present it is once, few, many or a size class.

d_gene: NA; v_gene: TRBV15; j_gene: TRBJ2-1; abundance: NA; CDR3aa: CATSRGPDEQFF; CDR3nt: TGTGCCACCAGCAGAGGGCCCGACGAGCAGTTCTTC
d_gene: TRBD1; v_gene: TRBV19; j_gene: TRBJ1-6; abundance: NA; CDR3aa: CASSPGQSYNSPLHF; CDR3nt: TGTGCCAGTAGTCCGGGACAGAGTTATAATTCACCCCTCCACTTT
d_gene: NA; v_gene: TRBV7-9; j_gene: TRBJ2-5; abundance: NA; CDR3aa: CASSSYTETQYF; CDR3nt: TGTGCCAGCAGCTCCTACACCGAGACCCAGTACTTC
d_gene: NA; v_gene: TRBV11-2; j_gene: TRBJ2-6; abundance: NA; CDR3aa: CASSERVTAGANVLTF; CDR3nt: TGTGCCAGCAGCGAAAGGGTCACCGCTGGGGCCAACGTCCTGACTTTC
d_gene: TRBD2; v_gene: TRBV12-3/TRBV12-4; j_gene: TRBJ2-1; abundance: few; CDR3aa: CASSWTSINEQFF; CDR3nt: TGTGCCAGCAGCTGGACTAGTATCAATGAGCAGTTCTTC
d_gene: TRBD1; v_gene: TRBV4-1; j_gene: TRBJ2-7; abundance: few; CDR3aa: CASSQAVTGSPYEQYF; CDR3nt: TGCGCCAGCAGCCAAGCGGTGACAGGGTCCCCCTACGAGCAGTACTTC
d_gene: TRBD2; v_gene: TRBV5-1; j_gene: TRBJ2-7; abundance: NA; CDR3aa: CASSFGPGGLGEQYF; CDR3nt: TGCGCCAGCAGCTTCGGACCGGGAGGTCTGGGCGAGCAGTACTTC
d_gene: TRBD1; v_gene: TRBV5-4; j_gene: TRBJ1-5; abundance: NA; CDR3aa: CASSEDRDNQPQHF; CDR3nt: TGTGCCAGCAGCGAGGACAGGGACAATCAGCCCCAGCATTTT
d_gene: NA; v_gene: TRBV12-3/TRBV12-4; j_gene: TRBJ1-1; abundance: once; CDR3aa: CASSRMAEAFF; CDR3nt: TGTGCCAGCAGCCGGATGGCTGAAGCTTTCTTT
d_gene: NA; v_gene: TRBV6-5; j_gene: TRBJ2-1; abundance: NA; CDR3aa: CASDRTVSGEQFF; CDR3nt: TGTGCCAGCGACCGGACAGTCTCGGGTGAGCAGTTCTTC
d_gene: NA; v_gene: TRBV6-5; j_gene: TRBJ1-1; abundance: NA; CDR3aa: CASSPYYEGTEAFF; CDR3nt: TGTGCCAGCAGTCCGTATTATGAGGGCACTGAAGCTTTCTTT
d_gene: NA; v_gene: TRBV29-1; j_gene: TRBJ2-1; abundance: NA; CDR3aa: CSVDPSSYNEQFF; CDR3nt: TGCAGCGTGGACCCTAGCTCCTACAATGAGCAGTTCTTC
d_gene: NA; v_gene: TRBV7-2; j_gene: TRBJ2-3; abundance: once; CDR3aa: CASSRREGDTQYF; CDR3nt: TGTGCCAGCAGCAGGAGAGAAGGCGATACGCAGTATTTT